This T cell receptor beta chain emerged from a study of low-dose radiotherapy and immunotherapy resistance in tumors. Looking at the study overall: For Cohort 1, fractions of 0.5 Gy were given every 2 weeks, reaching 6.5 Gy overall. In Cohort 2, 1 Gy per fraction was delivered every two weeks, for a total of 13 Gy over 26 weeks.

Indicated time point: after trial treatment. Documented treatment: LDRT plus nivolumab, ipilimumab, low-dose cyclophosphamide and aspirin (RACIN trial). The therapy administered to donors comprised nivolumab, ipilimumab, aspirin, low-dose cyclophosphamide and low-dose radiotherapy. With a V-primer adapter and a constant-region primer, TCRs were amplified for 20 to 25 PCR cycles. In vitro transcription was used to amplify the isolated mRNA. Via MiXCR, TCRdb re-called the reads, giving one row per CDR3 protein. The data hold around 57,000 distinct CDR3 sequences, with around 35% observed a single time. This CDR3 has 15 amino acids. Trimming stripped 4 bases from V and 7 bases from J, with 17 bases between. Germline V gene sequence: CDR1 MGHDK, CDR2 SYGVNS.

The V and J genes are TRBV25-1 and TRBJ2-1; tentative D call: TRBD2 (5 bases). The TCR comes from a male donor with rectosigmoid adenocarcinoma. Sequences were derived from PBMCs, sampled after low-dose radiotherapy plus immunotherapy. CDR3 nucleotide sequence: TGTGCCAGCAGTGGACAAGGAGGATGGTTGAATGAGCAGTTCTTC. Encoded protein: CASSGQGGWLNEQFF.